This passage covers 18 T cell receptor beta chains from one sample sequenced in a study of early T cells in non-severe SARS-CoV-2 infection. TCRdb re-analysed the 5' RACE reads in MiXCR, keeping a single row per CDR3 protein. This sample has about 77,000 distinct CDR3 sequences; around 5% occur once, and the top ten carry approximately 7%. Sequencing was performed on whole blood, taken at baseline. Receptor source: an adult who was a healthcare worker with PCR-confirmed SARS-CoV-2 infection or an uninfected control (not recorded which).

The rearrangement links TRBV7-6 to TRBJ2-3, with 13 nucleotides matching TRBD2. Trimming took 0 bases from V and 6 from J; bases not matched to a gene: 3. There are 16 residues in the CDR3. Germline-derived CDR1 and CDR2 are SGHVS and FNYEAQ. As DNA, the CDR3 is TGTGCCAGCAGCTTAGCACTAGCGGGAGGGCCGGATACGCAGTATTTT. Translation: CASSLALAGGPDTQYF.

Only a few counts were recorded for this clonotype. The V gene is TRBV24-1, the J gene TRBJ2-1, with D perhaps TRBD2 (6 bases). Germline V gives CDR1 KGHDR, CDR2 SFDVKD. The length of the CDR3 is 16 residues. V lost 4 bases, J lost 6 bases, and 18 bases lay in between. As DNA, the CDR3 is TGTGCCACCAGTGACTACAAGCCAGGACTACTCAATGAGCAGTTCTTC. It is translated as CATSDYKPGLLNEQFF.

There are many counts of this clonotype. The chain carries TRBV27 and TRBJ2-2; TRBD1 aligns across 11 bases. The J segment lost 7 bases and the V segment lost 6 bases, leaving 13 bases of the junction unmatched. Germline CDR1 MNHEY, CDR2 SMNVEV (reference sequence). The length of the CDR3 is 17 residues. DNA of the CDR3: TGTGCCAGCAGCCCTACCCCGGACAGGGGGCTTGTCGGGGAGCTGTTTTTT. Its protein product is CASSPTPDRGLVGELFF.

The chain has TRBV9 and TRBJ2-7; maybe TRBD1 (7 bases). Trimming pared 0 bases from V and 7 bases from J, leaving 17 bases between. The germline V gene has CDR1 SGDLS and CDR2 YYNGEE. The CDR3 covers 15 residues. CDR3 sequence (DNA): TGTGCCAGCAGCGTAGCCGTCAGGGGGGAAGGGGAGCAGTACTTC. Protein: CASSVAVRGEGEQYF. Full variable domain (rest looked up from reference TRBV9 and TRBJ2-7): DSGVTQTPKHLITATGQRVTLRCSPRSGDLSVYWYQQSLDQGLQFLIQYYNGEERAKGNILERFSAQQFPDLHSELNLSSLELGDSALYFCASSVAVRGEGEQYFGPGTRLTVT.

This clonotype has just a few counts. The chain has TRBV27 and TRBJ1-5; D is undetermined. Germline loops: CDR1 MNHEY, CDR2 SMNVEV (reference sequence). The CDR3 has 17 residues. Trimming removed 5 bases from V and 0 bases from J, with 17 bases in between. CDR3 nucleotide sequence: TGTGCCAGCAGTCCCACATGGGCCGCATATAGCAATCAGCCCCAGCATTTT. Translating gives CASSPTWAAYSNQPQHF.

V and J are TRBV6-5 and TRBJ2-1; 11 bases are shared with TRBD2. The CDR3 is 15 residues long. The germline V gene encodes CDR1 MNHEY and CDR2 SVGAGI. Trimming took 6 bases from V and 7 from J; bases not matched to a gene: 8. CDR3 sequence (DNA): TGTGCCAGCAGCCTAACTAGCGGGAGCGGTAATGAGCAGTTCTTC. Amino acids: CASSLTSGSGNEQFF.

In this sample, this clonotype turned up a few times. V gene TRBV7-6 combines with J gene TRBJ2-1; D is tentatively TRBD1 or TRBD2 (6 bases each). The CDR3 is 14 amino acids. CDR1 is SGHVS and CDR2 is FNYEAQ in the germline V gene. The V gene lost 5 bases and the J gene lost 10 bases, with 18 bases spanning the gap. The CDR3 DNA is TGTGCCAGCAGCCTTCGGGGGCGCCTAGACGAGCAGTTCTTC. This encodes CASSLRGRLDEQFF.

The V and J genes are TRBV29-1 and TRBJ1-1; D ambiguous. The germline V gene encodes CDR1 SQVTM and CDR2 ANQGSEA. This CDR3 is 12 amino acids long. V gave up 8 bases and J gave up 3 bases, with 13 bases separating them. CDR3 residues: CSSNIRDTEAFF. The CDR3 nucleotides are TGCAGCAGTAACATTAGAGACACTGAAGCTTTCTTT.

Ten or more counts support this clonotype. The V gene is TRBV13, the J gene TRBJ2-7; the D gene is possibly TRBD2 (7 bases). The CDR3 runs 17 residues. Trimming took off 4 bases at V and 2 bases at J, with 21 bases between the two ends. Germline CDR1 is PRHDT and CDR2 is FYEKMQ (reference sequence). In DNA, the CDR3 is TGTGCCAGCAGCTCCCGGGGGGCGTCAGGGATGACCTACGAGCAGTACTTC. Its translation: CASSSRGASGMTYEQYF.

The J gene is TRBJ2-2, the V gene TRBV19; possibly TRBD1 or TRBD2 for D (5 bases each). V was cut by 11 bases and J by 3 bases, with 19 bases left in between. This CDR3 contains 15 residues. The V gene's germline CDR1 is LNHDA and CDR2 SQIVND (reference sequence). Here the CDR3 DNA reads TGTGCCGGACTCAGGGTACGTCCCGACACCGGGGAGCTGTTTTTT. Protein product: CAGLRVRPDTGELFF. The full variable domain, in which reference TRBV19 and TRBJ2-2 provide the parts outside the CDR3, is DGGITQSPKYLFRKEGQNVTLSCEQNLNHDAMYWYRQDPGQGLRLIYYSQIVNDFQKGDIAEGYSVSREKKESFPLTVTSAQKNPTAFYLCAGLRVRPDTGELFFGEGSRLTVL.

There are many counts of this clonotype. This chain uses TRBV28 with TRBJ2-1; a weak D match, TRBD2 (5 bases). V shed 5 bases and J shed 4 bases, with 18 bases lying between them. The CDR3 has 16 amino acids. CDR1 and CDR2 (germline): MDHEN, SYDVKM. The CDR3 bases are TGTGCCAGCAGTCCTCTTACGGGGAGACGGTACAATGAGCAGTTCTTC. Amino acids: CASSPLTGRRYNEQFF.

The V call is TRBV20-1, the J call TRBJ2-5; 10 nucleotides align to TRBD1. Looked up from germline, CDR1 is DFQATT and CDR2 is SNEGSKA (reference sequence). Trimming removed 1 base from V and 6 bases from J; junction bases left unmatched: 5. This CDR3 has 14 amino acids. The CDR3 spells CSARGDRGQKTQYF. The DNA for the CDR3 is TGCAGTGCTAGAGGGGACAGGGGACAAAAGACCCAGTACTTC.

In this sample, this clonotype turned up a few times. The chain combines TRBV29-1 with TRBJ1-1, with D possibly TRBD1 on 5 matching bases. CDR3 size: 13 residues. V was pared by 7 bases and J by 5 bases, with 17 bases between. In germline, CDR1 is SQVTM, CDR2 ANQGSEA. The CDR3 DNA reads TGCAGCGCGGGGGGAGGGCGAGGAACTGAAGCTTTCTTT. This translates into CSAGGGRGTEAFF.

This clonotype has a handful of counts. This chain uses TRBV19 with TRBJ1-1; D remains ambiguous. With 8 bases removed from V and 1 base from J, the gap between germline ends came to 8 bases. This CDR3 is 12 amino acids long. In germline, CDR1 is LNHDA, CDR2 SQIVND (reference sequence). The CDR3: CASQRGNTEAFF. The CDR3 bases are TGTGCCAGTCAACGGGGGAACACTGAAGCTTTCTTT.

This clonotype has at least ten counts. This chain joins TRBV27 and TRBJ1-6; tentative D call: TRBD1 (6 bases). This CDR3 is 16 amino acids long. V gave up 0 bases and J gave up 3 bases, with 9 bases separating them. The germline CDR1 and CDR2 sequences are MNHEY and SMNVEV (reference sequence). The CDR3 here is CASSLSGRGYNSPLHF. In nucleotides, the CDR3 is TGTGCCAGCAGTTTATCGGGCAGGGGCTATAATTCACCCCTCCACTTT.

This clonotype was seen many times. The chain is built from TRBV19 and TRBJ1-5, with 8 nucleotides matching TRBD1. CDR3 length equals 17 residues. In germline, CDR1 is LNHDA, CDR2 SQIVND (reference sequence). The trim removed 4 bases at V and 6 bases at J, leaving 14 bases unmatched. The CDR3: CASSNLLRTGWSQPQHF. CDR3 DNA: TGTGCCAGTAGTAATCTACTCCGGACAGGGTGGAGTCAGCCCCAGCATTTT.

This clonotype was seen more than once but under ten times. V gene TRBV6-5 combines with J gene TRBJ1-4; D unresolved. V lost 5 bases, J lost 3 bases, and 10 bases lay in between. The CDR3 has 14 amino acids. The germline V gene encodes CDR1 MNHEY and CDR2 SVGAGI. CDR3 bases: TGTGCCAGCAGTCTATCAGGAGCTAATGAAAAACTGTTTTTT. Its protein is CASSLSGANEKLFF.

This chain uses TRBV7-9 with TRBJ2-5; TRBD2 agrees at 8 bases. Per the germline V gene, CDR1 is SEHNR and CDR2 is FQNEAQ (reference sequence). The CDR3 is 13 amino acids. Trimming removed 11 bases from V and 1 base from J; junction bases left unmatched: 6. The CDR3 loop is CASRTSGQETQYF. CDR3 in DNA: TGTGCCTCCCGAACTAGCGGCCAAGAGACCCAGTACTTC.